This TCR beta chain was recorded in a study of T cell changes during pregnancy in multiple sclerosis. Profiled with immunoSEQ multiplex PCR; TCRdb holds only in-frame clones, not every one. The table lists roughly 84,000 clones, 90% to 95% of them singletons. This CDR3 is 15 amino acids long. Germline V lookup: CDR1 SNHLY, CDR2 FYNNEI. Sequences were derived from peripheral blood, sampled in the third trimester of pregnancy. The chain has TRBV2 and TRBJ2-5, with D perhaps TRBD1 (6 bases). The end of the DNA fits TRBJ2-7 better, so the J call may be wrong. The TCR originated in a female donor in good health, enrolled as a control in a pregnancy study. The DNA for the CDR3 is TGTGCCAGCAGTTTGGACAGCGTCATCTCCTACGAGCAGTACTTC. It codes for CASSLDSVISYEQYF.